The 4 T cell receptor beta chains given below trace back to one sample, sequenced in a study of CD8 T cells in ankylosing spondylitis. No antigen has been identified for these receptors. Study results and limitations: Ankylosing spondylitis blood appeared to carry a characteristic TCR beta motif of fewer than 10 highly homologous variants.

One entry per CDR3 protein, called by TCRdb with MiXCR from the 5' RACE reads. The repertoire includes some 200,000 distinct CDR3 sequences, about 7.3% of them detected once, and 12% to 15% sits in the top ten. The specimen was blood, either unsorted or a sorted T cell fraction (not recorded which). These receptors all come from a male donor with ankylosing spondylitis.

The sample holds many counts of this clonotype. The chain recombines TRBV20-1 with TRBJ2-7; the match to TRBD2 covers 7 bases. The CDR3 is 16 amino acids. V was pared by 5 bases and J by 2 bases, with 15 bases of the junction left unmatched. The germline CDR1 and CDR2 sequences are DFQATT and SNEGSKA (reference sequence). The CDR3 sequence is CSAPGRALAVPYEQYF. The CDR3 nucleotides are TGCAGTGCTCCTGGCAGGGCCCTAGCGGTTCCCTACGAGCAGTACTTC.

This clonotype occurred a few times. This sequence joins TRBV4-2 and TRBJ2-7; TRBD2 aligns across 13 bases. The CDR3 consists of 15 residues. The germline V gene encodes CDR1 LGHNA and CDR2 YNFKEQ. J was trimmed by 4 bases and V by 5 bases; bases with no gene match: 5. CDR3 region: CASSTRTSGGYEQYF. As DNA, the CDR3 is TGTGCCAGCAGCACTCGGACTAGCGGGGGATACGAGCAGTACTTC.

The chain combines TRBV20-1 with TRBJ1-1, with D unresolved. Germline loops: CDR1 DFQATT, CDR2 SNEGSKA (reference sequence). The CDR3 contains 17 residues. CDR3 sequence (DNA): TGCTGCGCTAGATCTTTGGAGGCAGTCTGGCGACAAACTGAAGCTTTCTTT. Translating gives CCARSLEAVWRQTEAFF.

In its sample, this clonotype was seen many times. V and J are TRBV12-3 or TRBV12-4 and TRBJ2-5, with D maybe TRBD1 (6 bases). The CDR3 totals 14 residues. The ends were cut back, 5 bases at V and 5 bases at J, with 15 bases in the middle. The CDR3 nucleotides read TGTGCCAGCAGTCCTCAGGGGATGATGGAGACCCAGTACTTC. Its protein product is CASSPQGMMETQYF.